Reported below is one T cell receptor (beta chain). Its antigen is not known. This sample was taken from a study of cytomegalovirus exposure and HLA in healthy donors. Study summary: As an earlier analysis found, around 200 million T cells yielded about 100 million unique TCR beta sequences.

60 Vbeta and 13 Jbeta primers were used in PCR. Authors' analysis steps: Roughly 11 million shared chains were among the 60 million to 80 million unique TCR beta chains that a later analysis counted. Using immunoSEQ multiplex PCR, the repertoire was profiled, and TCRdb retains in-frame clones only, with some absent. The V and J calls and the clone size are those of that table, but D and trimming were determined from the DNA. There are over 80,000 clones in the sample; about 78% occur only once, and 2.5% to 4% lies in the top ten. This CDR3 region has 14 residues. With 6 bases clipped from V and 7 bases from J, the junction kept 5 bases outside the gene matches. CDR1 and CDR2 (germline): SNHLY, FYNNEI. Findings of the study overall: A later analysis linked 16,951 TCR beta sequences to HLA alleles at 0.05 false discovery rate. TCR sequences were mostly rare, though some public TCRs occurred in many donors.

The receptor comes from a woman aged 40 to 50 in good health and CMV-seronegative. V usage is TRBV2 and J usage is TRBJ1-6; 8 bases are shared with TRBD1. Sequencing was done on a sample of PBMCs. CDR3 DNA: TGTGCCAGCAGCGATGACAGGGGAAATTCACCCCTCCACTTT. It codes for CASSDDRGNSPLHF.